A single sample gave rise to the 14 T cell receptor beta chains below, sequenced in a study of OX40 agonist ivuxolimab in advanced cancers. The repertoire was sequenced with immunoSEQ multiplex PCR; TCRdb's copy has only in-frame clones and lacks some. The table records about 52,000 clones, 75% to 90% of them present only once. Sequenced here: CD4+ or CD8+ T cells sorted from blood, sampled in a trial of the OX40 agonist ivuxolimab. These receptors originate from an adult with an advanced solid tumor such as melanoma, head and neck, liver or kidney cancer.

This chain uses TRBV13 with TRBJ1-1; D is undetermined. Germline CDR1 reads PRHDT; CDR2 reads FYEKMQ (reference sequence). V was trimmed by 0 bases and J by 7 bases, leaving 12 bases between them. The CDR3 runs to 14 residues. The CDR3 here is CASSLGVSRREAFF. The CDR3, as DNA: TGTGCCAGCAGCTTAGGTGTTTCTAGGCGTGAAGCTTTCTTT.

The CDR3 loop is CASSPGVEQYF. CDR3 DNA: TGCGCCAGCAGCCCAGGGGTCGAGCAGTACTTC. The gene calls are TRBV5-1 and TRBJ2-5, with D possibly being TRBD1 (6 bases). The J call may not be correct, given that the DNA end is closer to TRBJ2-7. CDR3 length: 11 amino acids. CDR1 and CDR2 (germline): SGHRS, YFSETQ.

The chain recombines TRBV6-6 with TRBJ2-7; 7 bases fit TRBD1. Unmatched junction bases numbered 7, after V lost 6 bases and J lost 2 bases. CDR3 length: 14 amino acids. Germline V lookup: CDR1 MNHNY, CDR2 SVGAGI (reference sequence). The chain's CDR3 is CASSLGTVTYEQYF. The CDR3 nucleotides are TGTGCCAGCAGCTTGGGGACAGTGACCTACGAGCAGTACTTC.

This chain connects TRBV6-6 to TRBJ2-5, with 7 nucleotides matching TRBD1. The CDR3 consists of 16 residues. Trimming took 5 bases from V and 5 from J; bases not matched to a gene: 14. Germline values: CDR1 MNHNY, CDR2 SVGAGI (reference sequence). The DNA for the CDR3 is TGTGCCAGCAGTCGCCTCCAGGGGGAGAATAGCGAGACCCAGTACTTC. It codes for CASSRLQGENSETQYF.

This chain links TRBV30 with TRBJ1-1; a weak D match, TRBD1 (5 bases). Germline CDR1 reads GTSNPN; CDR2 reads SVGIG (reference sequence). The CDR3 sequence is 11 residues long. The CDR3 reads CVLLGGSEAFF. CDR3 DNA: TGTGTCCTCCTGGGGGGGTCTGAAGCTTTCTTT.

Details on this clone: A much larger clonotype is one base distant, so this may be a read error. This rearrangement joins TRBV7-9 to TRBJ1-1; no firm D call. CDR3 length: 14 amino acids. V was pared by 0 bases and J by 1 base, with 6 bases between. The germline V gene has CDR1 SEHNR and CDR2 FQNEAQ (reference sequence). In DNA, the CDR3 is TGTGCCAGCAGCTTAGCCCGGGAGAACACTGAAGCTTTCTTT. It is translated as CASSLARENTEAFF.

The DNA for the CDR3 is TGTGCCAGCAGCCGTGGGACAGGGGTTCAAGAGACCCAGTACTTC. Residues: CASSRGTGVQETQYF. The rearrangement uses TRBV7-9 and TRBJ2-5, with TRBD1 matching over 10 bases. Trimming took 5 bases from V and 2 from J; bases not matched to a gene: 5. The CDR3 has 15 residues. The V gene's germline CDR1 is SEHNR and CDR2 FQNEAQ (reference sequence).

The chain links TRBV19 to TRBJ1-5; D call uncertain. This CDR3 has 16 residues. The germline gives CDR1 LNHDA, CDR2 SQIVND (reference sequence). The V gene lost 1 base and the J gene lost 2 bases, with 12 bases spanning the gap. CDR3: CASSIVPVSGNQPQHF. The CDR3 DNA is TGTGCCAGTAGTATAGTTCCGGTGTCGGGCAATCAGCCCCAGCATTTT.

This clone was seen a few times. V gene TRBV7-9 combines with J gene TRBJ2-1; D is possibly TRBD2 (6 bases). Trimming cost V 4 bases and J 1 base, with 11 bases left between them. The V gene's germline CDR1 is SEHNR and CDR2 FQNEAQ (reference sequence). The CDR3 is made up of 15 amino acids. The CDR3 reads CASSSSRESYNEQFF. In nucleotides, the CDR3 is TGTGCCAGCAGCTCCTCTCGGGAGTCCTACAATGAGCAGTTCTTC.

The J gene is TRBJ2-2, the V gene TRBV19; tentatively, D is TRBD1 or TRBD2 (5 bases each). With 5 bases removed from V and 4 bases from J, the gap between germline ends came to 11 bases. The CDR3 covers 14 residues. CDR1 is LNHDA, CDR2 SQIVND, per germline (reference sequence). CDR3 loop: CASSPGTTTGELFF. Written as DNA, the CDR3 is TGTGCCAGTAGTCCGGGGACCACCACCGGGGAGCTGTTTTTT.

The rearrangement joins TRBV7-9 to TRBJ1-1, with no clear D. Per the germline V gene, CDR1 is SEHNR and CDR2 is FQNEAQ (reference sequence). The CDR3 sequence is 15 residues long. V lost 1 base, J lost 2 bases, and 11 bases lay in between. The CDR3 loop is CASSLEDEGNTEAFF. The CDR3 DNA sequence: TGTGCCAGCAGCTTAGAGGATGAGGGCAACACTGAAGCTTTCTTT.

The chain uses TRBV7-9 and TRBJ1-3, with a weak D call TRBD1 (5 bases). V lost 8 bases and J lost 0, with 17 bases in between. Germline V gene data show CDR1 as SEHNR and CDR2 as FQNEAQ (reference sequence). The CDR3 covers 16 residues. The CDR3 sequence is CASALQETLSGNTIYF. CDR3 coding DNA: TGTGCCAGCGCCCTACAGGAGACCCTCTCTGGAAACACCATATATTTT.

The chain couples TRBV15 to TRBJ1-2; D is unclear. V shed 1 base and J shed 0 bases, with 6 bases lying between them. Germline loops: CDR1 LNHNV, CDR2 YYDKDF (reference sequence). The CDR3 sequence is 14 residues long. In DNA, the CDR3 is TGTGCCACCAGCAGAGTCAGTACTAACTATGGCTACACCTTC. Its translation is CATSRVSTNYGYTF. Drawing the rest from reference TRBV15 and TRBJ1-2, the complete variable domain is DAMVIQNPRYQVTQFGKPVTLSCSQTLNHNVMYWYQQKSSQAPKLLFHYYDKDFNNEADTPDNFQSRRPNTSFCFLDIRSPGLGDTAMYLCATSRVSTNYGYTFGSGTRLTVV.

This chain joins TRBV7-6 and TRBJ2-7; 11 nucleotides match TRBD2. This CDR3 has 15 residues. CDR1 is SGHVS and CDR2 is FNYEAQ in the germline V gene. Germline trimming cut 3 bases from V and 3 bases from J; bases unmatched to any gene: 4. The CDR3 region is CASSLGTSGIYEQYF. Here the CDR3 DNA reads TGTGCCAGCAGCTTGGGGACTAGCGGTATCTACGAGCAGTACTTC.